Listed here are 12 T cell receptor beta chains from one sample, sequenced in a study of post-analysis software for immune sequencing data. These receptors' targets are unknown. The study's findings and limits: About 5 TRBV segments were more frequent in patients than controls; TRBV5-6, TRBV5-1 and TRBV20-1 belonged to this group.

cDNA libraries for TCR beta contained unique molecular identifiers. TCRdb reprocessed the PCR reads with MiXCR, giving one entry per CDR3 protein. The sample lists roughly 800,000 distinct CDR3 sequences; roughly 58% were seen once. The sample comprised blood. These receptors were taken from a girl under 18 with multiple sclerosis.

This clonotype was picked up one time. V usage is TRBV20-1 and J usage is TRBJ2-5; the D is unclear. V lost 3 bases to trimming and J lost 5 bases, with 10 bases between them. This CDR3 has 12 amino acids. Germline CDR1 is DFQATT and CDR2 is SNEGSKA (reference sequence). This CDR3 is CSARVAAETQYF. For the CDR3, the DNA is TGCAGTGCTAGGGTAGCTGCGGAGACCCAGTACTTC.

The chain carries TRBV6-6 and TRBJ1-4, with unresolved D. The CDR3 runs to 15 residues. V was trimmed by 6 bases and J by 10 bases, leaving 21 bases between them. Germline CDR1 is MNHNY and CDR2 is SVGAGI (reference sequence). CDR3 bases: TGTGCCAGCAGCAATCCCACAGTCATCCTTGGAAAACTGTTTTTT. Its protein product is CASSNPTVILGKLFF.

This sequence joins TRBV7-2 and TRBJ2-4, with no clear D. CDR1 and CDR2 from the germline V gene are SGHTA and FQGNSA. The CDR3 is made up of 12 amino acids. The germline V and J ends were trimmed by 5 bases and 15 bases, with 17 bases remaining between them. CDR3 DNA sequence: TGTGCCAGCAGCGCCGACTCTCCCCAACGGTACTTC. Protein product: CASSADSPQRYF.

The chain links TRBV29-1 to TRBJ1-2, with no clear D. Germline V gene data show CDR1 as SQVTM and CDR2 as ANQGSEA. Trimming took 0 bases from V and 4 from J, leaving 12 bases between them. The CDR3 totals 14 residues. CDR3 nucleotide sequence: TGCAGCGTTGAAGAGGGAGCGGGTGGCTATGGCTACACCTTC. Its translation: CSVEEGAGGYGYTF. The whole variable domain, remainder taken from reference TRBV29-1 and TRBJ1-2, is SAVISQKPSRDICQRGTSLTIQCQVDSQVTMMFWYRQQPGQSLTLIATANQGSEATYESGFVIDKFPISRPNLTFSTLTVSNMSPEDSSIYLCSVEEGAGGYGYTFGSGTRLTVV.

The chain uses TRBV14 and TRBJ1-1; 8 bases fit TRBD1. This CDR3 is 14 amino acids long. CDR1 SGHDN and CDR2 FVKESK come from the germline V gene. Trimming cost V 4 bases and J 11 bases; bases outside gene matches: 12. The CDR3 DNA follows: TGTGCCAGCAGCCCTGGGACAGGAGACTTTGGGGCTTTCTTT. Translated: CASSPGTGDFGAFF.

The CDR3 reads CAISGEGGPSYNEQFF. Written as DNA, the CDR3 is TGTGCCATCAGTGGGGAAGGGGGACCCTCCTACAATGAGCAGTTCTTC. This chain joins TRBV10-3 and TRBJ2-1, with D perhaps TRBD1 (6 bases). The CDR3 consists of 16 residues. Germline V lookup: CDR1 ENHRY, CDR2 SYGVKD. Trimming removed 4 bases at V and 0 bases at J, with 13 bases between.

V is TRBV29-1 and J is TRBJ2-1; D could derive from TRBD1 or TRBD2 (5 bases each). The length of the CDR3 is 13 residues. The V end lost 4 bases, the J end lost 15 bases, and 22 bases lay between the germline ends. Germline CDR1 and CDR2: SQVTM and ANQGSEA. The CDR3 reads CSVGPPRGGEGFF. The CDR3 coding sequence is TGCAGCGTTGGCCCCCCAAGGGGCGGAGAGGGGTTCTTC.

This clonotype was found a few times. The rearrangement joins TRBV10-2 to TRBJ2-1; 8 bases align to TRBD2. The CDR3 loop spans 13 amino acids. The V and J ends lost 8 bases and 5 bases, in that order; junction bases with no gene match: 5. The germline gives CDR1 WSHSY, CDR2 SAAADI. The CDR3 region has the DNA TGCGCCAGCGGAAGGGGACTAGACAATGAGCAGTTCTTC. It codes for CASGRGLDNEQFF.

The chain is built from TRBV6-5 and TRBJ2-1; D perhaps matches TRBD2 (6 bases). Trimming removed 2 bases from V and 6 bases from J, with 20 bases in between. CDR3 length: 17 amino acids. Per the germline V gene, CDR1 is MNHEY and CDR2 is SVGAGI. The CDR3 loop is CASSYIGGGNFGNEQFF. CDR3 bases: TGTGCCAGCAGTTACATCGGTGGGGGGAATTTTGGCAATGAGCAGTTCTTC.

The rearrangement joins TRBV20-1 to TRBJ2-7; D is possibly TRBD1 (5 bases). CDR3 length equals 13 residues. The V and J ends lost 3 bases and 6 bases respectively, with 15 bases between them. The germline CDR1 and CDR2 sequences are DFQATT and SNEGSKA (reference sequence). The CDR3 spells CSASLRQGSEQYF. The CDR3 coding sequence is TGCAGTGCTAGCTTGCGTCAGGGATCCGAGCAGTACTTC.

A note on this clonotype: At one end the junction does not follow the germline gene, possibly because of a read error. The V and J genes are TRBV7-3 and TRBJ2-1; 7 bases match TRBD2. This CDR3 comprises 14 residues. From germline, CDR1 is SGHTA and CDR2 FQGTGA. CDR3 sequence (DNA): TGTGCCAGCAGCGTAACCAGCGGGGCTTATGAGCAGTTCTTC. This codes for CASSVTSGAYEQFF.

Written as DNA, the CDR3 is TGCGCCAGCAGCCCCCTCTGGACAGGGGAGAACACTGAAGCTTTCTTT. Translation: CASSPLWTGENTEAFF. The J gene is TRBJ1-1, the V gene TRBV4-1; TRBD1 aligns across 9 bases. V gave up 4 bases and J gave up 1 base; unmatched junction bases: 7. The CDR3 runs 16 residues. CDR1 is MGHRA, CDR2 YSYEKL, per germline.